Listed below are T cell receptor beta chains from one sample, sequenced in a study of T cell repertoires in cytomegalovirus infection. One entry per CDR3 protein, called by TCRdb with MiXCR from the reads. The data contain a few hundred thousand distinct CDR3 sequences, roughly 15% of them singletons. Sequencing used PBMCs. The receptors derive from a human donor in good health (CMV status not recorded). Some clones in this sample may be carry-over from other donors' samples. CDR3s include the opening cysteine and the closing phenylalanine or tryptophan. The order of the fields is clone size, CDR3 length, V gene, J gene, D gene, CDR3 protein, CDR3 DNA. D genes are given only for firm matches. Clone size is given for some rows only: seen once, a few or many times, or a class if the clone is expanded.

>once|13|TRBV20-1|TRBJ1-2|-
CSPYIYDNYGYTF
TGCAGTCCCTACATTTATGACAACTATGGCTACACCTTC
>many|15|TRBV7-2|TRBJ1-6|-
CASSPREGYNSPLHF
TGTGCCAGCAGCCCACGGGAGGGGTATAATTCACCCCTCCACTTT
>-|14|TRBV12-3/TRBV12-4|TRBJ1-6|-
CASSLGAAGSPLHF
TGTGCCAGCAGTTTAGGGGCTGCGGGATCACCCCTCCACTTT
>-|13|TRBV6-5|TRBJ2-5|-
CASRRDFKETQYF
TGTGCCAGCAGGAGGGACTTTAAAGAGACCCAGTACTTC
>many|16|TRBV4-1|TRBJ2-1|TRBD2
CASSQRTSGSSYEQFF
TGCGCCAGCAGCCAAAGGACTAGCGGGAGTTCATATGAGCAGTTCTTC
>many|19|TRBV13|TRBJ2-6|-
CASSSATDAGTSGANVLTF
TGTGCCAGCAGCTCTGCTACCGACGCGGGGACCTCTGGGGCCAACGTCCTGACTTTC
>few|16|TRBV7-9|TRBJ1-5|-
CASSFVSGGENQPQHF
TGTGCCAGCAGCTTCGTGTCCGGGGGGGAGAATCAGCCCCAGCATTTT
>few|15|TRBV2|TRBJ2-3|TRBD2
CASHFTTSGTDTQYF
TGTGCCAGCCATTTTACGACTAGCGGCACAGATACGCAGTATTTT
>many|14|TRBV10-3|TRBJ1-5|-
CAISESSGIQPQHF
TGTGCCATCAGTGAGTCTTCCGGGATTCAACCCCAGCATTTT
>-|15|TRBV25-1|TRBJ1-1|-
CASSEWGGRGTEAFF
TGTGCCAGCAGTGAATGGGGGGGCAGGGGCACTGAAGCTTTCTTT
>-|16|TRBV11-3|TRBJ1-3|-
CASSLDGTNSGNTIYF
TGTGCCAGCAGCTTAGATGGGACTAACTCTGGAAACACCATATATTTT
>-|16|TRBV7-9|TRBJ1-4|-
CASSRTGGATNEKLFF
TGTGCCAGCAGCCGAACGGGGGGTGCAACTAATGAAAAACTGTTTTTT
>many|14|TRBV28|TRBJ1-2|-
CASSSEDSPYGYTF
TGTGCCAGCAGTTCCGAGGACAGCCCCTATGGCTACACCTTC
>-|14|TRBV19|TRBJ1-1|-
CASYKGPGNTEAFF
TGTGCCAGTTATAAAGGGCCGGGGAACACTGAAGCTTTCTTT
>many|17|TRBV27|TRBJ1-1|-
CASSLSSSGVRDTEAFF
TGTGCCAGCAGTTTATCGTCATCAGGGGTTCGGGACACTGAAGCTTTCTTT
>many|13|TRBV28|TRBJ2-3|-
CASSLFSRRTQYF
TGTGCCAGCAGTTTATTCTCTCGGCGGACGCAGTATTTT
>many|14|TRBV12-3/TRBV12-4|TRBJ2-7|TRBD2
CASSLFGEGTEQYF
TGTGCCAGCAGTTTGTTCGGGGAGGGGACTGAGCAGTACTTC
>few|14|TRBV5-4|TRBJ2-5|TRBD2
CASSTGLAVETQYF
TGTGCCAGCAGCACTGGACTAGCGGTGGAGACCCAGTACTTC
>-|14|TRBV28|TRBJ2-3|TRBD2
CASTKRGSTDTEYF
TGTGCCAGCACGAAGCGGGGAAGCACAGATACGGAGTATTTT
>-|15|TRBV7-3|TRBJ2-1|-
CASSDGGGTYNEQFF
TGTGCCAGCAGCGACGGCGGGGGCACCTACAATGAGCAGTTCTTC
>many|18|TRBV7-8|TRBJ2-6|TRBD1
CASSLARDRVSGANVLTF
TGTGCCAGCAGCTTAGCGCGGGACAGGGTCTCTGGGGCCAACGTCCTGACTTTC
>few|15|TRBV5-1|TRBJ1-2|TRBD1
CASSLGRQGNYGYTF
TGCGCCAGCAGCTTGGGGAGACAGGGAAACTATGGCTACACCTTC
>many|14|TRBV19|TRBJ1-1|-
CASSILGTNTEAFF
TGTGCCAGTAGTATATTGGGGACGAACACTGAAGCTTTCTTT
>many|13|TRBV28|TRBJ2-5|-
CASRRVGQETQYF
TGTGCCAGCAGACGAGTGGGGCAAGAGACCCAGTACTTC
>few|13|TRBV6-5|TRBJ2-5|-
CASSNPGQETQYF
TGTGCCAGCAGTAACCCGGGACAAGAGACCCAGTACTTC
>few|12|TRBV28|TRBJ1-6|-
CASSPPLLTLHF
TGTGCCAGCAGTCCCCCCCTATTGACCCTCCACTTT
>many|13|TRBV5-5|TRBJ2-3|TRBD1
CASTDRATDTQYF
TGTGCCAGCACCGACAGGGCGACAGATACGCAGTATTTT
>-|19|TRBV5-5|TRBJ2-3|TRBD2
CASSQNPGVSGSNTDTQYF
TGTGCCAGCAGCCAAAATCCCGGGGTAAGCGGGAGTAACACAGATACGCAGTATTTT
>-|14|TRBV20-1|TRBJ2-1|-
CSAREGGEINEQFF
TGCAGTGCTAGAGAGGGGGGTGAGATAAATGAGCAGTTCTTC
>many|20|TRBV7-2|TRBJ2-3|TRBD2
CASSQVPQTSGRGSTDTQYF
TGTGCCAGCAGCCAAGTCCCCCAAACTAGCGGGAGGGGTAGCACAGATACGCAGTATTTT
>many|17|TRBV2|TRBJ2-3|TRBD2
CASSEVRLAGITDTQYF
TGTGCCAGCAGTGAAGTACGACTAGCGGGAATCACAGATACGCAGTATTTT
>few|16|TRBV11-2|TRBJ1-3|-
CASSLDRTRTGNTIYF
TGTGCCAGCAGCTTAGATCGGACAAGAACTGGAAACACCATATATTTT
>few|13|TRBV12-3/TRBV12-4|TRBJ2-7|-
CASRQDRSYEQYF
TGTGCCAGCAGACAAGACCGATCCTACGAGCAGTACTTC
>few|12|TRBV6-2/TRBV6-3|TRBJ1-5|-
CASSHSLSAQHF
TGTGCCAGCAGTCACTCACTGTCGGCCCAGCATTTT
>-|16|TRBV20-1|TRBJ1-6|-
CSAIIGPGGMYSPLHF
TGCAGTGCTATTATAGGGCCGGGAGGGATGTATTCACCCCTCCACTTT
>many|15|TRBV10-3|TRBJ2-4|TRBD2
CAISESGTSPNIQYF
TGTGCCATCAGTGAGTCGGGGACTAGCCCCAACATTCAGTACTTC
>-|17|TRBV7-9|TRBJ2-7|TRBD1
CASSLARDRGPLNEQYF
TGTGCCAGCAGCTTAGCCCGAGACAGGGGGCCTCTCAACGAGCAGTACTTC
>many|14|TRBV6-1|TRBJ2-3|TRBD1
CASSDRTGTDTQYF
TGTGCCAGCAGCGATAGGACAGGGACAGATACGCAGTATTTT
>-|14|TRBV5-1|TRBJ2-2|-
CASSSPLGTGELFF
TGCGCCAGCAGCTCCCCCTTAGGCACCGGGGAGCTGTTTTTT
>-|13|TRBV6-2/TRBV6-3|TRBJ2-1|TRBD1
CASRWTGRNEQFF
TGTGCCAGCAGATGGACAGGGAGGAATGAGCAGTTCTTC
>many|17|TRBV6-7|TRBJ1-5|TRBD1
CASSGDRGTESNQPQHF
TGTGCCAGCAGTGGAGACAGGGGAACGGAGAGCAATCAGCCCCAGCATTTT
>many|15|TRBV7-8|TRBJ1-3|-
CASSLDGASGNTIYF
TGTGCCAGCAGCTTAGATGGGGCATCTGGAAACACCATATATTTT
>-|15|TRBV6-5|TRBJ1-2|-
CASSYSTGRNYGYTF
TGTGCCAGCAGTTACTCTACAGGGAGAAACTATGGCTACACCTTC
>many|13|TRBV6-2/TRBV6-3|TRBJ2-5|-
CASRDWHQETQYF
TGTGCCAGCAGAGATTGGCACCAAGAGACCCAGTACTTC